Listed below are T cell receptor beta chains from one sample, sequenced in a study of T cell responses to AZD1222 COVID-19 vaccine. TCRdb keeps only in-frame clones here, not all; method: immunoSEQ multiplex PCR. This sample has about 110,000 clones, with more than 75% found just once. The sequencing here drew on peripheral blood, taken 28 days after the second AZD1222 dose. The receptors here all came from an adult who received the AZD1222 COVID-19 vaccine. CDR3s include the opening cysteine and the closing phenylalanine or tryptophan. The order of the fields is V gene, clone size, J gene, D gene, CDR3 DNA, CDR3 protein. D genes are given only for firm matches. Not all rows give a size; the values are once, few, many and, for expanded clones, a class.

v_gene: TRBV5-1; abundance: -; j_gene: TRBJ2-1; d_gene: -; CDR3nt: TGCGCCAGCAGCCCCCGGGGAGTTGAGGGCAGGTCCTACAATGAGCAGTTCTTC; CDR3aa: CASSPRGVEGRSYNEQFF
v_gene: TRBV20-1; abundance: -; j_gene: TRBJ2-3; d_gene: -; CDR3nt: TGCAGTGCTAGTGTTGGTAGCAAGGATACGCAGTATTTT; CDR3aa: CSASVGSKDTQYF
v_gene: TRBV4-1; abundance: few; j_gene: TRBJ2-5; d_gene: -; CDR3nt: TGCGCCAGCAGCCAAGATGAGGAGACCCAGTACTTC; CDR3aa: CASSQDEETQYF
v_gene: TRBV7-3; abundance: -; j_gene: TRBJ2-3; d_gene: -; CDR3nt: TGTGCCAGCAGCTCCGGGCCTCAGCGCACAGATACGCAGTATTTT; CDR3aa: CASSSGPQRTDTQYF
v_gene: TRBV29-1; abundance: few; j_gene: TRBJ1-1; d_gene: -; CDR3nt: TGCAGCGTTGAAAGGGATGTGGACACTGAAGCTTTCTTT; CDR3aa: CSVERDVDTEAFF
v_gene: TRBV3-1/TRBV3-2; abundance: -; j_gene: TRBJ1-1; d_gene: TRBD1; CDR3nt: TGTGCCAGCAGCTTTCCGGGACAGGGGGCAACTGAAGCTTTCTTT; CDR3aa: CASSFPGQGATEAFF
v_gene: TRBV3-1/TRBV3-2; abundance: -; j_gene: TRBJ2-7; d_gene: -; CDR3nt: TGTGCCAGCAGCCCCCGCACAGGCACCTACGAGCAGTACTTC; CDR3aa: CASSPRTGTYEQYF
v_gene: TRBV30; abundance: -; j_gene: TRBJ2-5; d_gene: -; CDR3nt: TGTGCCTGGAGTAAATTGGAGACCCAGTACTTC; CDR3aa: CAWSKLETQYF
v_gene: TRBV18; abundance: -; j_gene: TRBJ2-1; d_gene: TRBD2; CDR3nt: TGTGCCAGCTCACCCCGGGAGGGGGTACGTGAGCAGTTCTTC; CDR3aa: CASSPREGVREQFF
v_gene: TRBV7-8; abundance: -; j_gene: TRBJ1-5; d_gene: -; CDR3nt: TGTGCCAGCAGCTTAGGGGAGGGGAGCAATCAGCCCCAGCATTTT; CDR3aa: CASSLGEGSNQPQHF
v_gene: TRBV5-1; abundance: -; j_gene: TRBJ2-1; d_gene: -; CDR3nt: TGCGCCAGCGAGACAGGCCTCTCCTACAATGAGCAGTTCTTC; CDR3aa: CASETGLSYNEQFF
v_gene: TRBV18; abundance: -; j_gene: TRBJ2-2; d_gene: -; CDR3nt: TGTGCCAGCTACGGGGGCGCGGGGGAAAACACCGGGGAGCTGTTTTTT; CDR3aa: CASYGGAGENTGELFF
v_gene: TRBV15; abundance: -; j_gene: TRBJ1-5; d_gene: -; CDR3nt: TGTGCCACCAGCAGAGAAGGACCGCGGGTCAATCAGCCCCAGCATTTT; CDR3aa: CATSREGPRVNQPQHF
v_gene: TRBV5-1; abundance: -; j_gene: TRBJ2-1; d_gene: TRBD2; CDR3nt: TGCGCCAGCAGCTTGGTTCTAGCGGGCCTAAATGAGCAGTTCTTC; CDR3aa: CASSLVLAGLNEQFF
v_gene: TRBV5-8; abundance: -; j_gene: TRBJ1-3; d_gene: -; CDR3nt: TGTGCCAGCAGCTTGGGGACCCAAGGGGACACCATATATTTT; CDR3aa: CASSLGTQGDTIYF
v_gene: TRBV9; abundance: -; j_gene: TRBJ2-1; d_gene: -; CDR3nt: TGTGCCAGCAGCGTTCGCTCCTACAATGAGCAGTTCTTC; CDR3aa: CASSVRSYNEQFF
v_gene: TRBV6-4; abundance: -; j_gene: TRBJ2-7; d_gene: -; CDR3nt: TGTGCCAGCAGTGAGGCTTCTCGGCAGTACTTC; CDR3aa: CASSEASRQYF
v_gene: TRBV4-1; abundance: -; j_gene: TRBJ1-5; d_gene: -; CDR3nt: TGCGCCAGCAGCCAAGATCGAGGGCAGGGTAGTCAGCCCCAGCATTTT; CDR3aa: CASSQDRGQGSQPQHF
v_gene: TRBV7-8; abundance: -; j_gene: TRBJ2-7; d_gene: -; CDR3nt: TGTGCCAGCAGCACCACCGGGGCCTACGAGCAGTACTTC; CDR3aa: CASSTTGAYEQYF
v_gene: TRBV6-4; abundance: medium-sized; j_gene: TRBJ2-2; d_gene: -; CDR3nt: TGTGCCAGCAGCCGGGACAACACCGGGGAGCTGTTTTTT; CDR3aa: CASSRDNTGELFF
v_gene: TRBV9; abundance: -; j_gene: TRBJ2-2; d_gene: -; CDR3nt: TGTGCCAGCAGCTCCTCGCACGGGGAGCTGTTTTTT; CDR3aa: CASSSSHGELFF
v_gene: TRBV7-9; abundance: once; j_gene: TRBJ1-5; d_gene: -; CDR3nt: TGTGCCAGCAGCTTAGCGTTCTCGAAGGGGCTTGGGGACCAGCCCCAGCATTTT; CDR3aa: CASSLAFSKGLGDQPQHF
v_gene: TRBV2; abundance: -; j_gene: TRBJ2-2; d_gene: TRBD2; CDR3nt: TGTGCCAGCAGCCGGACTAGCGGGGGCACCGGGGAGCTGTTTTTT; CDR3aa: CASSRTSGGTGELFF
v_gene: TRBV6-6; abundance: -; j_gene: TRBJ1-5; d_gene: -; CDR3nt: TGTGCCAGCAGTCCCGACCTCAATCAGCCCCAGCATTTT; CDR3aa: CASSPDLNQPQHF
v_gene: TRBV6-4; abundance: -; j_gene: TRBJ1-2; d_gene: -; CDR3nt: TGTGCCAGCAGTGACTCTTTGGGGATCCACTATGGCTACACCTTC; CDR3aa: CASSDSLGIHYGYTF
v_gene: TRBV27; abundance: -; j_gene: TRBJ1-5; d_gene: -; CDR3nt: TGTGCCAGCGGGTCGGAACAGCCCCAGCATTTT; CDR3aa: CASGSEQPQHF
v_gene: TRBV3-1/TRBV3-2; abundance: -; j_gene: TRBJ1-2; d_gene: -; CDR3nt: TGTGCCAGCAGCCAACTCGGGATTTCGGATGGCTACACCTTC; CDR3aa: CASSQLGISDGYTF
v_gene: TRBV3-1/TRBV3-2; abundance: -; j_gene: TRBJ2-5; d_gene: -; CDR3nt: TGTGCCAGCAGCCACAGGGAGTTTCAGGAGACCCAGTACTTC; CDR3aa: CASSHREFQETQYF
v_gene: TRBV9; abundance: once; j_gene: TRBJ2-6; d_gene: -; CDR3nt: TGTGCCAGCACCCCAGGCCAGGGGATCTCTGGGGCCAACGTCCTGACTTTC; CDR3aa: CASTPGQGISGANVLTF
v_gene: TRBV7-3; abundance: -; j_gene: TRBJ1-1; d_gene: -; CDR3nt: TGTGCCAGCAGCCGGGACCGAAACACTGAAGCTTTCTTT; CDR3aa: CASSRDRNTEAFF
v_gene: TRBV4-3; abundance: -; j_gene: TRBJ2-3; d_gene: TRBD1; CDR3nt: TGCGCCAGCAGCCAAGAGTTGAGACAGGGGGGCACAGATACGCAGTATTTT; CDR3aa: CASSQELRQGGTDTQYF
v_gene: TRBV7-8; abundance: once; j_gene: TRBJ2-7; d_gene: -; CDR3nt: TGTGCCAGCTATACGGTGAGGCACGAGCAGTACTTC; CDR3aa: CASYTVRHEQYF
v_gene: TRBV11-2; abundance: -; j_gene: TRBJ1-2; d_gene: TRBD1; CDR3nt: TGTGCCAGCAGCTTAGAGAGACAGGGGCGATATGGCTACACCTTC; CDR3aa: CASSLERQGRYGYTF
v_gene: TRBV6-5; abundance: -; j_gene: TRBJ1-4; d_gene: TRBD1; CDR3nt: TGTGCCAGCAGTTACCAAACAGGGGTAAATGAAAAACTGTTTTTT; CDR3aa: CASSYQTGVNEKLFF
v_gene: TRBV6-4; abundance: -; j_gene: TRBJ1-1; d_gene: -; CDR3nt: TGTGCCAGCAGTGAGGGTACCGGGACACAAGGCGCTTTCTTT; CDR3aa: CASSEGTGTQGAFF
v_gene: TRBV27; abundance: -; j_gene: TRBJ2-7; d_gene: -; CDR3nt: TGTGCCAGCAGTTTAGCCGGATTGAGAACAGGCTCCTACGAGCAGTACTTC; CDR3aa: CASSLAGLRTGSYEQYF
v_gene: TRBV18; abundance: -; j_gene: TRBJ1-2; d_gene: -; CDR3nt: TGTGCCAGCTCACCACCGGTTAACTATGGCTACACCTTC; CDR3aa: CASSPPVNYGYTF
v_gene: TRBV7-3; abundance: -; j_gene: TRBJ1-2; d_gene: TRBD1; CDR3nt: TGTGCCAGCAGCATACAGGGGCTTGGCTACACCTTC; CDR3aa: CASSIQGLGYTF
v_gene: TRBV27; abundance: -; j_gene: TRBJ1-2; d_gene: -; CDR3nt: TGTGCCAGCAGTCCTTACCAGGGTGGCTATGGCTACACCTTC; CDR3aa: CASSPYQGGYGYTF
v_gene: TRBV19; abundance: -; j_gene: TRBJ2-1; d_gene: -; CDR3nt: TGTGCCAGTAGTATAGTGGTAGGGACCAATGAGCAGTTCTTC; CDR3aa: CASSIVVGTNEQFF
v_gene: TRBV19; abundance: once; j_gene: TRBJ2-5; d_gene: TRBD1; CDR3nt: TGTGCCAGTAGTATAGTGCAGGGGGCGGAGACCCAGTACTTC; CDR3aa: CASSIVQGAETQYF
v_gene: TRBV5-6; abundance: -; j_gene: TRBJ1-5; d_gene: TRBD1; CDR3nt: TGTGCCAGCAGCTTCGGACAGGGTAATCAGCCCCAGCATTTT; CDR3aa: CASSFGQGNQPQHF